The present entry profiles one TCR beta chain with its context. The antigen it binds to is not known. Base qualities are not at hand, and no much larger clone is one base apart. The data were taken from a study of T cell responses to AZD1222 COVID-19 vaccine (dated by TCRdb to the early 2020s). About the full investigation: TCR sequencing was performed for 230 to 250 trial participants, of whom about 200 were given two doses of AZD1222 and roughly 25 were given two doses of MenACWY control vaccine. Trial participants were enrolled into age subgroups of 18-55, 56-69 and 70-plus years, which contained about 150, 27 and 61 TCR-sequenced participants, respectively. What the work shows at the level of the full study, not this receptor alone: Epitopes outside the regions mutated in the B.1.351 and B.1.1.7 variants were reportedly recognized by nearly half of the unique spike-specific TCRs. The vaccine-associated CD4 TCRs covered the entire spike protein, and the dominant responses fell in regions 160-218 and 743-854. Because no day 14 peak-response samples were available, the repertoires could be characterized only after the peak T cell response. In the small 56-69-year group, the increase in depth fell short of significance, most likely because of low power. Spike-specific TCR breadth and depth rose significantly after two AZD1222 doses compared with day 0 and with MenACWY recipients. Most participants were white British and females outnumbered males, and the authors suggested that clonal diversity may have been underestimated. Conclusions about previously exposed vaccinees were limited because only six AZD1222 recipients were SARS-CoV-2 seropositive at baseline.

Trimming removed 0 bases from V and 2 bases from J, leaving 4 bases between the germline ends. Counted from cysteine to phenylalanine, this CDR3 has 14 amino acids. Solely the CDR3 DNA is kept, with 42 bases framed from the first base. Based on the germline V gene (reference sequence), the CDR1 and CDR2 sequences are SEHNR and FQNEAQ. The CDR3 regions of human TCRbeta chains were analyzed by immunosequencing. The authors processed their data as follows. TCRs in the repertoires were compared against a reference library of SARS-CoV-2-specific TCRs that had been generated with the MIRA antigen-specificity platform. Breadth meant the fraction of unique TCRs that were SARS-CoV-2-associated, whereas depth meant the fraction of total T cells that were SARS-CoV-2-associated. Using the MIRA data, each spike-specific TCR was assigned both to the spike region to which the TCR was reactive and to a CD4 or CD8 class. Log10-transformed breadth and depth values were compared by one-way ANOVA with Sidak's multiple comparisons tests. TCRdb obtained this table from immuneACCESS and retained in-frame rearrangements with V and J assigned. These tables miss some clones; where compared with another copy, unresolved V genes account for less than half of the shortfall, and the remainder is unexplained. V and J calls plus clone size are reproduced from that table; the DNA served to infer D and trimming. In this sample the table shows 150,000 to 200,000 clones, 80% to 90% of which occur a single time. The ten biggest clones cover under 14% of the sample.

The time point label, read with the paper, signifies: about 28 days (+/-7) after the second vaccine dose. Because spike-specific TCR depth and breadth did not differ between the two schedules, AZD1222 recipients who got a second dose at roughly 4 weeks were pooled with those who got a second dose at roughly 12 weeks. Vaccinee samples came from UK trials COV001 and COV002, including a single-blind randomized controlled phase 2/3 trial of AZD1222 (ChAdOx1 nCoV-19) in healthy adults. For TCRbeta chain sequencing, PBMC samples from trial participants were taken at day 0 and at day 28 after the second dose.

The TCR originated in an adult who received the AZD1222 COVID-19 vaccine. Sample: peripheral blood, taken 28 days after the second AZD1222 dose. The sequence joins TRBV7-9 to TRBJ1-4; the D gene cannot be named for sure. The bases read TGTGCCAGCAGCTTAGCAGGGACTAATGAAAAACTGTTTTTT. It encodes CASSLAGTNEKLFF.